The 27 T cell receptor beta chains in this list originate from one sample, sequenced in a study of blood T cell repertoires in COVID-19. TCRdb keeps only in-frame clones here, not all; method: immunoSEQ multiplex PCR. The sample consists of about 60,000 clones, about 86% of them appearing once. Material for sequencing was peripheral blood. Receptors originate from a human donor in a cohort sampled during active COVID-19.

The chain has TRBV7-6 and TRBJ2-5, with 8 bases fitting TRBD2. The CDR3 is made up of 19 amino acids. The germline gives CDR1 SGHVS, CDR2 FNYEAQ. Trimming cost V 2 bases and J 5 bases; bases outside gene matches: 19. The chain's CDR3 is CASSLYAPLGGGRIETQYF. DNA for the CDR3: TGTGCCAGCAGCTTATACGCCCCCCTTGGTGGCGGGAGGATCGAGACCCAGTACTTC.

V gene TRBV5-1 combines with J gene TRBJ2-1; possibly TRBD2 for D (7 bases). The CDR3 runs to 16 residues. V lost 3 bases, J lost 9 bases, and 22 bases lay in between. Germline values: CDR1 SGHRS, CDR2 YFSETQ. The CDR3 nucleotides are TGCGCCAGCAGCTCCAACCCCAATGGGGGGGCGAGTGAGCAGTTCTTC. It yields the protein CASSSNPNGGASEQFF.

This chain links TRBV21-1 with TRBJ2-3; the table names TRBD2, a call not compared with the DNA. TRBV21-1 is a known pseudogene. The CDR3 is made up of 14 amino acids. CDR3 DNA sequence: TGTGCCAGCGGGGAGGGAGGCGGCACAGATACGCAGTATTTT. Translated: CASGEGGGTDTQYF.

Only one count was recorded for this clone. The chain is built from TRBV18 and TRBJ2-5, with a weak D call TRBD2 (6 bases). Germline V gene sequence: CDR1 KGHSH, CDR2 LQKENI. This CDR3 contains 14 residues. V dropped 7 bases and J dropped 4 bases, with 16 bases sitting between them. CDR3 sequence reads: CASCLSGTRETQYF. Written as DNA, the CDR3 is TGTGCCAGCTGCCTGTCCGGGACTCGAGAGACCCAGTACTTC. Full variable domain (remainder filled in from reference TRBV18 and TRBJ2-5): NAGVMQNPRHLVRRRGQEARLRCSPMKGHSHVYWYRQLPEEGLKFMVYLQKENIIDESGMPKERFSAEFPKEGPSILRIQQVVRGDSAAYFCASCLSGTRETQYFGPGTRLLVL.

This clone appeared once. The V and J genes are TRBV30 and TRBJ2-1, with TRBD2 matching 9 bases. CDR1 is GTSNPN, CDR2 SVGIG, per germline (reference sequence). The CDR3 sequence is 16 residues long. V was pared by 1 base and J by 7 bases, with 11 bases of the junction left unmatched. CDR3 in DNA: TGTGCCTGGAGTGACCTGCGGGGGGGCGCGAGTAATGAGCAGTTCTTC. This gives the protein CAWSDLRGGASNEQFF.

The sample holds a few counts of this clone. The rearrangement joins TRBV19 to TRBJ2-7; possibly TRBD1 for D (5 bases). The CDR3 extends over 15 amino acids. Germline CDR1 LNHDA, CDR2 SQIVND (reference sequence). V lost 6 bases, J lost 0 bases, and 15 bases lay in between. The CDR3 DNA sequence: TGTGCCAGTAGCCCCCAGGGTTACAGCTCCTACGAGCAGTACTTC. Its translation is CASSPQGYSSYEQYF.

The chain recombines TRBV5-6 with TRBJ2-3, with TRBD2 matching 7 bases. Unmatched junction bases numbered 8, after V lost 0 bases and J lost 1 base. The V gene's germline CDR1 is SGHDT and CDR2 YYEEEE. The CDR3 is made up of 17 amino acids. The DNA of the CDR3 is TGTGCCAGCAGCTTGGCAGCGGGGAAGGGGCGCACAGATACGCAGTATTTT. It yields the protein CASSLAAGKGRTDTQYF.

CDR3 residues: CASSPGLGTYNEQFF. Written as DNA, the CDR3 is TGTGCCAGCTCCCCGGGACTAGGGACCTACAATGAGCAGTTCTTC. This chain links TRBV18 with TRBJ2-1; 8 nucleotides agree with TRBD2. V was pared by 6 bases and J by 2 bases, with 6 bases of the junction left unmatched. The CDR3 loop spans 15 amino acids. The V gene's germline CDR1 is KGHSH and CDR2 LQKENI.

V gene TRBV3-1 (or the pseudogene TRBV3-2) combines with J gene TRBJ1-1, with 8 positions matching TRBD1. Germline values: CDR1 LGHDT, CDR2 YNNKEL (reference sequence). The CDR3 extends over 17 amino acids. V shed 4 bases and J 0 bases; nucleotides not matched to a gene: 10. The CDR3 region is CASSRQFTGGVNTEAFF. Here the CDR3 DNA reads TGTGCCAGCAGCCGACAATTTACAGGGGGGGTGAACACTGAAGCTTTCTTT.

This clone has only a few counts. The CDR3 here is CASSFFGNTIYF. Here the CDR3 DNA reads TGTGCCAGCAGCTTCTTTGGAAACACCATATATTTT. V and J are TRBV7-2 and TRBJ1-3; the D is unclear. Trimming removed 3 bases from V and 3 bases from J, with 3 bases in between. The CDR3 totals 12 residues. Per the germline V gene, CDR1 is SGHTA and CDR2 is FQGNSA.

The V gene is TRBV5-4, the J gene TRBJ2-2; no firm D call. This CDR3 has 15 amino acids. Germline V CDR1 and CDR2: SGHNT, YYREEE (reference sequence). Trimming stripped 2 bases from V and 7 bases from J, with 15 bases between. The CDR3 protein is CASSFSPVRGGELFF. DNA for the CDR3: TGTGCCAGCAGCTTTAGTCCAGTAAGAGGCGGGGAGCTGTTTTTT.

V and J are TRBV9 and TRBJ2-3, with D unclear. This CDR3 spans 14 amino acids. The germline V gene has CDR1 SGDLS and CDR2 YYNGEE. The V end was cut by 0 bases, the J end by 4 bases, with 9 bases between. CDR3 bases: TGTGCCAGCAGCGTAGAGTCTGGAGCAGATACGCAGTATTTT. As protein: CASSVESGADTQYF.

The chain combines TRBV5-1 with TRBJ2-7; 7 bases are shared with TRBD1. Losses at the gene ends were 0 bases for V and 1 base for J; bases not matched to a gene: 4. Germline CDR1 is SGHRS and CDR2 is YFSETQ. CDR3 length equals 15 residues. CDR3 bases: TGCGCCAGCAGCTTGGTTCCACAGGGGTCCTACGAGCAGTACTTC. It encodes CASSLVPQGSYEQYF.

The chain recombines TRBV4-1 with TRBJ2-1, with D perhaps TRBD1 (5 bases). CDR3 length: 17 amino acids. The V end was cut by 1 base, the J end by 8 bases, with 21 bases between. Germline V gene data show CDR1 as MGHRA and CDR2 as YSYEKL. The CDR3 loop is CASSQGPGQRPQDEQFF. As DNA, the CDR3 is TGCGCCAGCAGCCAAGGACCCGGGCAAAGACCACAGGATGAGCAGTTCTTC.

This chain links TRBV7-2 with TRBJ1-2; D is ambiguous. V was clipped by 5 bases and J by 4 bases, with 17 bases between them. CDR1 SGHTA and CDR2 FQGNSA come from the germline V gene. This CDR3 has 15 residues. The CDR3 protein is CASSRPDARLYGYTF. The CDR3 DNA sequence: TGTGCCAGCAGCAGACCCGACGCTAGACTCTATGGCTACACCTTC.

V gene TRBV2 combines with J gene TRBJ1-2, with TRBD1 identical over 8 bases. There are 13 residues in the CDR3. Germline loops: CDR1 SNHLY, CDR2 FYNNEI. This chain's CDR3 is CVVGRGLNYGYTF. DNA for the CDR3: TGTGTAGTCGGCAGGGGGCTTAACTATGGCTACACCTTC.

The chain couples TRBV13 to TRBJ1-3, with 8 positions matching TRBD1. The germline V gene encodes CDR1 PRHDT and CDR2 FYEKMQ (reference sequence). This CDR3 has 15 residues. Trimming removed 2 bases from V and 4 bases from J; junction bases left unmatched: 4. CDR3 region: CASSLMDRVGNTIYF. The DNA of the CDR3 is TGTGCCAGCAGCTTAATGGACAGGGTAGGAAACACCATATATTTT.

This chain connects TRBV5-4 to TRBJ2-3; 8 bases are shared with TRBD2. Germline CDR1 reads SGHNT; CDR2 reads YYREEE (reference sequence). The CDR3 totals 14 residues. With V trimmed by 5 bases and J by 8 bases, 10 bases remained unmatched. In DNA, the CDR3 is TGTGCCAGCAGTTTCGGAGCGGGAGACGGTACGCAGTATTTT. This gives the protein CASSFGAGDGTQYF.

The rearrangement uses TRBV9 and TRBJ2-3, with 11 positions matching TRBD2. V trimming: 4 bases; J trimming: 2 bases; junction bases outside the gene matches: 15. From germline, CDR1 is SGDLS and CDR2 YYNGEE. CDR3 length: 19 residues. The CDR3 DNA follows: TGTGCCAGCAGCCCCCGACTAGCGGGGCGGTTCGGGGTCACAGATACGCAGTATTTT. Translating gives CASSPRLAGRFGVTDTQYF.

The V and J genes are TRBV18 and TRBJ2-1; tentatively, D is TRBD2 (5 bases). V lost 6 bases and J lost 6, with 15 bases in between. This CDR3 has 14 residues. Germline V gives CDR1 KGHSH, CDR2 LQKENI. The CDR3 reads CASSLGLASNEQFF. CDR3 coding DNA: TGTGCCAGCTCGCTCGGACTGGCGAGCAATGAGCAGTTCTTC. The complete variable domain, with remaining parts taken from reference TRBV18 and TRBJ2-1, reads NAGVMQNPRHLVRRRGQEARLRCSPMKGHSHVYWYRQLPEEGLKFMVYLQKENIIDESGMPKERFSAEFPKEGPSILRIQQVVRGDSAAYFCASSLGLASNEQFFGPGTRLTVL.

The chain couples TRBV7-8 to TRBJ2-7; 7 bases fit TRBD2. The CDR3 extends over 15 amino acids. Germline V gives CDR1 SGHVS, CDR2 FQNEAQ. With V trimmed by 5 bases and J by 6 bases, 13 bases remained unmatched. The CDR3 region is CASSERDSPFSEQYF. As DNA, the CDR3 is TGTGCCAGCAGCGAGCGGGACTCTCCTTTCTCCGAGCAGTACTTC.

In its sample, this clone was seen once. The chain combines TRBV5-6 with TRBJ2-1; TRBD2 matches at 9 bases. Unmatched junction bases numbered 5, after V lost 0 bases and J lost 4 bases. This CDR3 is 16 amino acids long. Germline V gives CDR1 SGHDT, CDR2 YYEEEE. This CDR3 is CASSLDIAGVYNEQFF. The CDR3 nucleotides are TGTGCCAGCAGCTTGGATATAGCGGGGGTATACAATGAGCAGTTCTTC.

The gene calls are TRBV12-3 or TRBV12-4 and TRBJ1-2, with a weak D call TRBD1 (5 bases). V lost 6 bases and J lost 5, with 13 bases in between. The CDR3 spans 13 residues. The CDR3 DNA reads as TGTGCCAGCAGGTCGACAGCAAAGTATGGCTACACCTTC. This translates into CASRSTAKYGYTF.

The chain combines TRBV11-2 with TRBJ2-3; 8 bases agree with TRBD2. Germline CDR1 SGHAT, CDR2 FQNNGV. CDR3 size: 14 residues. The V segment lost 0 bases and the J segment 14 bases; nucleotides outside the gene matches: 10. The CDR3 DNA sequence: TGTGCCAGCAGCTTAGATCTGGGACTAGGAAGGGGGTATTTT. Its translation: CASSLDLGLGRGYF.

The chain links TRBV5-1 to TRBJ2-5, with 10 bases that match TRBD2. Germline-derived CDR1 and CDR2 are SGHRS and YFSETQ. The CDR3 has 15 amino acids. After removal of 4 bases from V and 5 bases from J, the junction contained 8 bases not matched to a gene. In DNA, the CDR3 is TGCGCCAGCAGCGATAGCGGGGGGCTCCGGGAGACCCAGTACTTC. Translation gives CASSDSGGLRETQYF.

The rearrangement joins TRBV3-1 (or the pseudogene TRBV3-2) to TRBJ2-3; weak D call: TRBD2 (5 bases). CDR1 LGHDT and CDR2 YNNKEL come from the germline V gene (reference sequence). With 4 bases removed from V and 10 bases from J, the gap between germline ends came to 12 bases. The CDR3 spans 12 residues. Here the CDR3 DNA reads TGTGCCAGCAGCCCATATGGACTCTCGCAGTATTTT. It encodes CASSPYGLSQYF.

The chain combines TRBV7-2 with TRBJ2-1, with unresolved D. The CDR3 runs to 12 residues. Germline values: CDR1 SGHTA, CDR2 FQGNSA. Trimming cost V 2 bases and J 9 bases, with 8 bases left between them. CDR3 in amino acids: CASSLSRSEQFF. CDR3 bases: TGTGCCAGCAGCTTATCTCGCAGTGAGCAGTTCTTC.